Listed below are T cell receptor beta chains from one sample, sequenced in a study of blood T cell repertoires in COVID-19. Sequenced by immunoSEQ multiplex PCR; TCRdb stores in-frame clones only, minus some. Altogether 110,000 to 150,000 clones are present, roughly 76% being singletons, with the ten largest covering about 12%. Sequenced input: peripheral blood. These receptor sequences come from an elderly man with acute or convalescent COVID-19. CDR3s include the opening cysteine and the closing phenylalanine or tryptophan. A D gene is named only where the DNA matches it firmly. Where a row states a size, it is once, few, many or the class of an expanded clone; other rows omit it.

cdr3_length,d_call,v_call,j_call,clone_size,cdr3_nt,cdr3_aa
17,.,TRBV18,TRBJ1-5,few,TGTGCCAGCTCACCAAAGGGGTACGGGCAGGGCAATCAGCCCCAGCATTTT,CASSPKGYGQGNQPQHF
14,.,TRBV7-2,TRBJ2-1,.,TGTGCCAGCACCCCTTGGGCCTCCCCCAATGAGCAGTTCTTC,CASTPWASPNEQFF
15,.,TRBV19,TRBJ2-1,.,TGTGCCAGTAGTATATCTGGGCCTCCCTACAATGAGCAGTTCTTC,CASSISGPPYNEQFF
16,TRBD2,TRBV6-2/TRBV6-3,TRBJ2-2,.,TGTGCCAGCAGCTTTACGACTAGCTTGAACACCGGGGAGCTGTTTTTT,CASSFTTSLNTGELFF
15,.,TRBV7-8,TRBJ1-3,.,TGTGCCAGCAGCCAAGGGGTTTTCTCTGGAAACACCATATATTTT,CASSQGVFSGNTIYF
15,.,TRBV4-2,TRBJ1-1,.,TGTGCCAGCAGCCTCTCGGGTCAGCCGAACACTGAAGCTTTCTTT,CASSLSGQPNTEAFF
15,TRBD1,TRBV6-5,TRBJ2-5,.,TGTGCCAGCAGTAGGACCGGGACAGGGTTTGAGACCCAGTACTTC,CASSRTGTGFETQYF
11,.,TRBV29-1,TRBJ1-2,.,TGCAGCCTGGCAGGGAACGGTGGCTACACCTTC,CSLAGNGGYTF
11,.,TRBV19,TRBJ2-3,.,TGTGCCAGTAGTATGGGGGCTCGGCAGTATTTT,CASSMGARQYF
13,.,TRBV27,TRBJ1-5,many,TGTGCCAGCAGTACCCAGGGATATCAGCCCCAGCATTTT,CASSTQGYQPQHF
14,.,TRBV9,TRBJ1-1,.,TGTGCCAGCAGCGAAGCGGGCAAGGGCACTGAAGCTTTCTTT,CASSEAGKGTEAFF
18,.,TRBV7-9,TRBJ1-6,.,TGTGCCAGCAGTTTGGGGTCGGGGGGCCAAGTCTATAATTCACCCCTCCACTTT,CASSLGSGGQVYNSPLHF
13,.,TRBV7-8,TRBJ2-1,.,TGTGCCAGCAGCCTGGGGTTCGGGGGTGAGCAGTTCTTC,CASSLGFGGEQFF
12,.,TRBV12-3/TRBV12-4,TRBJ1-5,.,TGTGCCAGCAGTCCCGGTTTTCAGCCCCAGCATTTT,CASSPGFQPQHF
11,.,TRBV2,TRBJ2-5,.,TGTGCCACCCAGGGACAAGAGACCCAGTACTTC,CATQGQETQYF
17,TRBD2,TRBV5-1,TRBJ2-3,.,TGCGCCAGCAGCTTGGCATTAGCGGGGGGCCAATTAGATACGCAGTATTTT,CASSLALAGGQLDTQYF
12,.,TRBV7-2,TRBJ1-4,.,TGTGCCAGCAGCTCCGACAGGGAAAAACTGTTTTTT,CASSSDREKLFF
14,.,TRBV5-1,TRBJ2-7,.,TGCGCCAGCAGCACGGAGGGAGAACTCTACGAGCAGTACTTC,CASSTEGELYEQYF
14,.,TRBV10-3,TRBJ2-7,.,TGTGCCATCTTTGCCGGGGGGCCTTCCTACGAGCAGTACTTC,CAIFAGGPSYEQYF
14,TRBD1,TRBV19,TRBJ1-5,once,TGTGCCAGTAGTACCGGGACAGGGCGATCGCCCCAGCATTTT,CASSTGTGRSPQHF
14,.,TRBV5-1,TRBJ2-2,.,TGCGCCAGCAGCTTGAGGTTAGGGGCCGGGGAGCTGTTTTTT,CASSLRLGAGELFF
14,.,TRBV21-1,TRBJ1-2,.,TGTGCCAGCAGCACCCCGACAGTGAGTTATGGCTACACCTTC,CASSTPTVSYGYTF